These 25 T cell receptor beta chains were all obtained from the same sample, sequenced in a study of T cell changes during pregnancy in multiple sclerosis. Assay: immunoSEQ multiplex PCR; the TCRdb copy retains only in-frame clones and omits some. The sample carries about 71,000 clones, roughly nine tenths recorded once. The sequences come from peripheral blood, collected in the third trimester of pregnancy. Receptor source: a female donor with multiple sclerosis, enrolled in a pregnancy study.

This chain uses TRBV7-6 with TRBJ2-1; 8 nucleotides line up with TRBD2. CDR1 is SGHVS, CDR2 FNYEAQ, per germline. V was pared by 3 bases and J by 8 bases, with 6 bases of the junction left unmatched. The CDR3 length is 14 residues. The CDR3, as DNA: TGTGCCAGCAGCTTGTTAGCGGGACCCGATGAGCAGTTCTTC. Its protein product is CASSLLAGPDEQFF.

The gene calls are TRBV6-6 and TRBJ2-3, with unresolved D. V was cut by 0 bases and J by 6 bases, with 13 bases left in between. The V gene's germline CDR1 is MNHNY and CDR2 SVGAGI (reference sequence). This CDR3 spans 15 amino acids. CDR3 protein: CASSYSAGAADTQYF. Here the CDR3 DNA reads TGTGCCAGCAGTTACTCAGCTGGCGCGGCTGATACGCAGTATTTT.

The chain combines TRBV6-1 with TRBJ2-7; no definite D call. The CDR3 runs 15 residues. V dropped 1 base and J dropped 0 bases, with 10 bases sitting between them. CDR1 is MNHNS, CDR2 SASEGT, per germline. Here the CDR3 DNA reads TGTGCCAGCAGTGAAGGCACAGCCAGCTCCTACGAGCAGTACTTC. It specifies CASSEGTASSYEQYF.

This chain joins TRBV5-4 and TRBJ2-1, with 9 bases that match TRBD2. The germline CDR1 and CDR2 sequences are SGHNT and YYREEE (reference sequence). The junction had 4 bases not matched to a gene; V was cut back by 0 bases and J by 0 bases. The CDR3 has 17 amino acids. The CDR3 nucleotides are TGTGCCAGCAGCTTGGGGCGGGAGGGACGCTCCTACAATGAGCAGTTCTTC. Translating gives CASSLGREGRSYNEQFF. Complete variable domain (other parts from reference TRBV5-4 and TRBJ2-1): ETGVTQSPTHLIKTRGQQVTLRCSSQSGHNTVSWYQQALGQGPQFIFQYYREEENGRGNFPPRFSGLQFPNYSSELNVNALELDDSALYLCASSLGREGRSYNEQFFGPGTRLTVL.

This clone has just one count. The CDR3 region has the DNA TGTGCCAGCAGTAGATACGGGAGCTCCTACAATGAGCAGTTCTTC. This sequence encodes CASSRYGSSYNEQFF. This sequence joins TRBV9 and TRBJ2-1, with a tentative D call TRBD2 (6 bases). The CDR3 sequence is 15 residues long. Looked up from germline, CDR1 is SGDLS and CDR2 is YYNGEE. V shed 5 bases and J shed 0 bases, with 12 bases lying between them.

V usage is TRBV7-2 and J usage is TRBJ2-2, with a tentative D call TRBD1 (6 bases). Germline CDR1 reads SGHTA; CDR2 reads FQGNSA. The CDR3 extends over 14 amino acids. Trimming shortened V by 5 bases and J by 2 bases, and 9 bases separated the two germline ends. This CDR3 is CASSGDTNTGELFF. The CDR3 nucleotides are TGTGCCAGCAGCGGGGACACTAACACCGGGGAGCTGTTTTTT. The complete variable domain, with remaining parts taken from reference TRBV7-2 and TRBJ2-2, reads GAGVSQSPSNKVTEKGKDVELRCDPISGHTALYWYRQSLGQGLEFLIYFQGNSAPDKSGLPSDRFSAERTGGSVSTLTIQRTQQEDSAVYLCASSGDTNTGELFFGEGSRLTVL.

This chain connects TRBV30 to TRBJ2-1; TRBD2 matches 12 bases. Trimming took 4 bases from V and 9 from J; bases not matched to a gene: 7. This CDR3 region has 14 residues. From germline, CDR1 is GTSNPN and CDR2 SVGIG (reference sequence). CDR3 DNA sequence: TGTGCCTGGAATCTAGCGGGAGGGCCTGGTGAGCAGTTCTTC. Amino acid sequence: CAWNLAGGPGEQFF.

J is TRBJ2-3 and V is TRBV29-1; D uncertain. Germline lookup yields CDR1 SQVTM and CDR2 ANQGSEA. The CDR3 has 15 residues. The V and J ends lost 2 bases and 0 bases respectively, with 12 bases between them. This chain's CDR3 is CSVESTSASTDTQYF. CDR3 bases: TGCAGCGTTGAAAGTACCAGTGCTAGCACAGATACGCAGTATTTT.

The chain employs TRBV5-4 and TRBJ2-7, with TRBD2 matching 8 bases. The V segment lost 4 bases and the J segment 6 bases; nucleotides outside the gene matches: 15. CDR3 length: 16 residues. Per germline, CDR1 SGHNT and CDR2 YYREEE (reference sequence). The CDR3 spells CASSPGGELAPFEQYF. As DNA, the CDR3 is TGTGCCAGCAGCCCCGGGGGGGAGCTGGCCCCTTTCGAGCAGTACTTC.

The rearrangement joins TRBV4-3 to TRBJ2-1, with 9 nucleotides matching TRBD1. The CDR3 runs to 14 residues. With 4 bases clipped from V and 6 bases from J, the junction kept 4 bases outside the gene matches. CDR1 and CDR2 from the germline V gene are LGHNA and YSLEER. The CDR3 here is CASSRTGELNEQFF. CDR3 nucleotide sequence: TGCGCCAGCAGCCGGACAGGGGAACTCAATGAGCAGTTCTTC.

The chain carries TRBV19 and TRBJ2-7; D possibly corresponds to TRBD2 (5 bases). The CDR3 is 18 residues long. V was clipped by 1 base and J by 2 bases, with 21 bases between them. The V gene's germline CDR1 is LNHDA and CDR2 SQIVND (reference sequence). The CDR3 region has the DNA TGTGCCAGTAGTATAGGTTTGAGGGCGACGTACCCTACCTACGAGCAGTACTTC. This encodes CASSIGLRATYPTYEQYF.

The V and J genes are TRBV18 and TRBJ1-6; maybe TRBD1 (5 bases). Trimming cost V 3 bases and J 7 bases, with 7 bases left between them. CDR1 KGHSH and CDR2 LQKENI come from the germline V gene. The CDR3 length is 13 residues. The CDR3 spells CASSPDRNSPLHF. CDR3 DNA sequence: TGTGCCAGCTCACCCGACAGAAATTCACCCCTCCACTTT.

The chain carries TRBV5-5 and TRBJ2-2; 9 bases match TRBD1. The junction had 4 bases not matched to a gene; V was cut back by 5 bases and J by 5 bases. The CDR3 spans 14 residues. Germline values: CDR1 SGHKS, CDR2 YYEKEE (reference sequence). The CDR3 here is CASRPGQGTGELFF. CDR3 DNA sequence: TGTGCCAGCAGACCCGGACAGGGGACCGGGGAGCTGTTTTTT.

The chain links TRBV9 to TRBJ2-2; no definite D call. V lost 2 bases to trimming and J lost 0 bases, with 14 bases between them. Germline lookup yields CDR1 SGDLS and CDR2 YYNGEE. The CDR3 totals 17 residues. The CDR3 bases are TGTGCCAGCAGCGTCCCCGGAGTGTTGCCGAACACCGGGGAGCTGTTTTTT. Amino acids: CASSVPGVLPNTGELFF.

The chain links TRBV6-6 to TRBJ1-4, with 7 bases fitting TRBD1. There are 14 residues in the CDR3. CDR1 and CDR2 from the germline V gene are MNHNY and SVGAGI (reference sequence). The V and J ends lost 6 bases and 4 bases, in that order; junction bases with no gene match: 5. The CDR3: CASSRTGNNEKLFF. CDR3 bases: TGTGCCAGCAGCCGGACAGGAAATAATGAAAAACTGTTTTTT.

The chain couples TRBV7-9 to TRBJ2-1, with D possibly matching TRBD2 (5 bases). Germline CDR1 and CDR2: SEHNR and FQNEAQ (reference sequence). V was pared by 1 base and J by 10 bases, with 8 bases between. This CDR3 has 12 residues. CDR3 in DNA: TGTGCCAGCAGCTTAGACCCGGGGGAGCAGTTCTTC. Its protein is CASSLDPGEQFF.

V usage is TRBV10-1 and J usage is TRBJ2-1; TRBD2 aligns across 10 bases. This CDR3 spans 17 amino acids. V trimming: 4 bases; J trimming: 4 bases; junction bases outside the gene matches: 10. Per germline, CDR1 WNHNN and CDR2 SYGVQD (reference sequence). The CDR3 bases are TGCGCCAGCAGTGGGACTAGCGGCCCCCGGGATTACAATGAGCAGTTCTTC. Protein: CASSGTSGPRDYNEQFF.

The chain links TRBV11-2 to TRBJ1-1, with D possibly matching TRBD1 (5 bases). The CDR3 extends over 15 amino acids. The germline V gene encodes CDR1 SGHAT and CDR2 FQNNGV. The V end lost 5 bases, the J end lost 1 base, and 14 bases lay between the germline ends. The CDR3 DNA sequence: TGTGCCAGCAGCCTCTTTGGGGGGGGGAACACTGAAGCTTTCTTT. It is translated as CASSLFGGGNTEAFF.

The chain employs TRBV6-5 and TRBJ1-6; TRBD1 aligns across 10 bases. V was pared by 8 bases and J by 7 bases, with 5 bases of the junction left unmatched. CDR3 length equals 14 residues. The germline V gene has CDR1 MNHEY and CDR2 SVGAGI. The CDR3: CASGTGVLNSPLHF. CDR3 DNA: TGTGCCAGCGGGACAGGGGTGCTGAATTCACCCCTCCACTTT.

The rearrangement uses TRBV6-1 and TRBJ2-1; a possible D gene is TRBD1 (5 bases). This CDR3 spans 15 amino acids. Looked up from germline, CDR1 is MNHNS and CDR2 is SASEGT. V was trimmed by 6 bases and J by 2 bases, leaving 14 bases between them. In DNA, the CDR3 is TGTGCCAGCAGAGCCTACAGGCCTACCTACAATGAGCAGTTCTTC. Amino acid sequence: CASRAYRPTYNEQFF.

V and J are TRBV7-9 and TRBJ1-1, with D perhaps TRBD1 (6 bases). Per germline, CDR1 SEHNR and CDR2 FQNEAQ (reference sequence). V lost 5 bases and J lost 3, with 10 bases in between. The CDR3 contains 13 residues. CDR3 residues: CASSLQGDTEAFF. The CDR3 coding sequence is TGTGCCAGCAGCCTACAGGGAGACACTGAAGCTTTCTTT.

The chain is built from TRBV7-3 and TRBJ1-1, with D uncertain. This CDR3 region has 14 residues. Deletions cut 0 bases from V and 5 bases from J, with 10 bases between. Germline V lookup: CDR1 SGHTA, CDR2 FQGTGA. The CDR3 DNA follows: TGTGCCAGCAGCTTAACGGGGAGGACGACTGAAGCTTTCTTT. It specifies CASSLTGRTTEAFF.

This rearrangement joins TRBV28 to TRBJ2-5, with 9 bases aligning to TRBD2. Trimming cost V 4 bases and J 5 bases; bases outside gene matches: 8. Germline CDR1 MDHEN, CDR2 SYDVKM. This CDR3 is 15 amino acids long. The CDR3 reads CASSSPSGMGETQYF. CDR3 coding DNA: TGTGCCAGCAGTTCCCCTAGCGGGATGGGGGAGACCCAGTACTTC.

This chain joins TRBV4-2 and TRBJ2-1, with 10 bases lining up with TRBD2. With V trimmed by 1 base and J by 6 bases, 6 bases remained unmatched. The CDR3 has 16 amino acids. The germline V gene has CDR1 LGHNA and CDR2 YNFKEQ. This CDR3 reads CASSQGSGRALNEQFF. CDR3 nucleotides: TGTGCCAGCAGCCAAGGGAGCGGGAGGGCACTCAATGAGCAGTTCTTC.

This chain uses TRBV4-2 with TRBJ2-3; 11 bases are shared with TRBD2. The CDR3 has 16 amino acids. V lost 2 bases and J lost 2; bases outside the gene matches: 3. CDR1 and CDR2 (germline): LGHNA, YNFKEQ. CDR3 in amino acids: CASSQLTSGTTDTQYF. CDR3 DNA sequence: TGTGCCAGCAGCCAACTGACTAGCGGGACCACAGATACGCAGTATTTT.